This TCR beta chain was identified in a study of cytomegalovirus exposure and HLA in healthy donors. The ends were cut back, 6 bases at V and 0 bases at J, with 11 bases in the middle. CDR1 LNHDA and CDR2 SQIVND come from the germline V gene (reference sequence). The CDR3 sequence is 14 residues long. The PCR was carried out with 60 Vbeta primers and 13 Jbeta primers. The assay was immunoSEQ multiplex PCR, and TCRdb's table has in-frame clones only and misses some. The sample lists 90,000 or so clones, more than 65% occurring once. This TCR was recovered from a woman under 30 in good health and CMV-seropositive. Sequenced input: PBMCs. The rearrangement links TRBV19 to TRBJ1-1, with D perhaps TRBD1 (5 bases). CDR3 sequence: CASRTDSLNTEAFF. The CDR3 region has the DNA TGTGCCAGTAGAACAGACAGCCTGAACACTGAAGCTTTCTTT.